This is a list of T cell receptor beta chains from one sample in a study of cytomegalovirus exposure and HLA in healthy donors. The method was immunoSEQ multiplex PCR; TCRdb's version includes in-frame clones alone and lacks a portion of them. Its listing shows approximately 45,000 clones. The sample taken for sequencing was PBMCs. The receptors were gathered from a male donor in good health and CMV-seronegative. The CDR3 runs from the conserved cysteine through the conserved F or W. The D gene is left open where the match is weak.

v_gene	j_gene	d_gene	CDR3nt	CDR3aa
TRBV18	TRBJ2-5	TRBD1	TGTGCCAGCCAAGGGCAGGGGGCGGAAGAGACCCAGTACTTC	CASQGQGAEETQYF
TRBV7-9	TRBJ2-3	TRBD1	TGTGCCAGCAGCCACAGGGGTGCAGATACGCAGTATTTT	CASSHRGADTQYF
TRBV11-2	TRBJ2-5	.	TGTGCCAGCAGCTTATACGGAGAGACCCAGTACTTC	CASSLYGETQYF
TRBV7-7	TRBJ2-1	.	TGTGCCAGCAGCTTAGAACGGGATTCCAATGAGCAGTTCTTC	CASSLERDSNEQFF
TRBV10-2	TRBJ2-2	.	TGCGCCACCTCAGCCGGAGGGCGGGAGCTGTTTTTT	CATSAGGRELFF
TRBV6-6	TRBJ1-2	TRBD1	TGTGCCAGCAGTTACCCCGAGACAGGGTTCGGCTACACCTTC	CASSYPETGFGYTF
TRBV5-1	TRBJ2-1	TRBD1	TGCGCCAGCAGCACAGGGACAGTTTGGGGGACCTACAATGAGCAGTTCTTC	CASSTGTVWGTYNEQFF
TRBV30	TRBJ1-4	.	TGTGCCAGACATTACAGGGCGGGTAATGAAAAACTGTTTTTT	CARHYRAGNEKLFF
TRBV7-9	TRBJ2-2	.	TGTGCCAGTGGCCCCTCATCGAACACCGGGGAGCTGTTTTTT	CASGPSSNTGELFF
TRBV7-2	TRBJ2-1	.	TGTGCCAGCAGCGCCGAGACACTTGCCGTTGAGCAGTTCTTC	CASSAETLAVEQFF
TRBV7-9	TRBJ2-7	TRBD2	TGTGCCAGCAGCCTCCGGACTAGCGGGAGGGTCTACGAGCAGTACTTC	CASSLRTSGRVYEQYF
TRBV25-1	TRBJ1-2	.	TGTGCCAGCAGTGAACAAGGGGGAAGAGGTGGCTACACCTTC	CASSEQGGRGGYTF
TRBV5-7	TRBJ2-3	TRBD1	TGTGCCAGCAGCTTGGAACAGGGGTTGGATACAGATACGCAGTATTTT	CASSLEQGLDTDTQYF
TRBV5-4	TRBJ2-7	TRBD2	TGTGCCAGCAGGGGGACTAGTGACTACGAGCAGTACTTC	CASRGTSDYEQYF
TRBV28	TRBJ2-7	TRBD2	TGTGCCAGCAGTCGAACTAGCGGAAGCTCCTACGAGCAGTACTTC	CASSRTSGSSYEQYF
TRBV4-2	TRBJ1-4	.	TGTGCCAGCAGCCAAGACGGGAAAGGGAATGAAAAACTGTTTTTT	CASSQDGKGNEKLFF
TRBV9	TRBJ2-7	TRBD1	TGTGCCAGCAGCGTAGCGGGACAGCCCCTCTACGAGCAGTACTTC	CASSVAGQPLYEQYF
TRBV2	TRBJ2-1	TRBD1	TGTGCCAGCCAGACAGGGGCATACAATGAGCAGTTCTTC	CASQTGAYNEQFF
TRBV2	TRBJ2-7	.	TGTGCCAGCAGCGATAAAAGGGACACGCGCTCTACCCCGGGGTTCGACGAGCAGTACTTC	CASSDKRDTRSTPGFDEQYF
TRBV19	TRBJ1-3	.	TGTGCCAGTAGTATCAACGCCTGGACATCCCTTAAAGGAAACACCATATATTTT	CASSINAWTSLKGNTIYF
TRBV5-1	TRBJ1-1	.	TGCGCCAGCAGCTTGCGGTCGGGGGGGGACACTGAAGCTTTCTTT	CASSLRSGGDTEAFF
TRBV30	TRBJ1-2	.	TGTGCCTCTAGGGGGAGAAATGGCTACACCTTC	CASRGRNGYTF
TRBV27	TRBJ1-5	TRBD1	TGTGCCAGCAGTTTATATGTCGTGGGACAGTATAGCAATCAGCCCCAGCATTTT	CASSLYVVGQYSNQPQHF
TRBV2	TRBJ2-2	.	TGTGCCAGCCGGGGCACCGGGGAGCTGTTTTTT	CASRGTGELFF
TRBV19	TRBJ1-2	.	TGTGCCAGTATGTTGGGGCAGGGGAACAGTCGCGGTGGCTACACCTTC	CASMLGQGNSRGGYTF
TRBV19	TRBJ2-2	TRBD2	TGTGCCAGTAGGGGACTAGCGGGAGGCTACACCGGGGAGCTGTTTTTT	CASRGLAGGYTGELFF
TRBV4-1	TRBJ1-4	.	TGCGCCAGCAGCCAAGAGGGGGCAGGGAAAGAAAAACTGTTTTTT	CASSQEGAGKEKLFF
TRBV2	TRBJ2-7	.	TGTGCCACCTCGGAGGGGTCCCTCTCCTACGAGCAGTACTTC	CATSEGSLSYEQYF
TRBV4-1	TRBJ2-5	TRBD2	TGCGCCCCTAGCCAAGAGCTAAGACTAGCGGACCCCCAAGAGACCCAGTACTTC	CAPSQELRLADPQETQYF
TRBV27	TRBJ2-7	.	TGTGCCAGCAGTTTATCGAGCCTAAGCCTCCAGGGGAAAACCTACGAGCAGTACTTC	CASSLSSLSLQGKTYEQYF
TRBV28	TRBJ1-1	.	TGTGCCAGCATAGGAGCGCTGAACACTGAAGCTTTCTTT	CASIGALNTEAFF
TRBV4-1	TRBJ2-6	.	TGCGCCAGCAGCCAAGATCAGGGGTCTGGGGCCAACGTCCTGACTTTC	CASSQDQGSGANVLTF
TRBV5-1	TRBJ2-2	.	TGCGCCAGCAGACCAGGGAACACCGGGGAGCTGTTTTTT	CASRPGNTGELFF
TRBV18	TRBJ2-2	TRBD1	TGTGCCAGCTCACTGGACAGGACCACCGGGGAGCTGTTTTTT	CASSLDRTTGELFF
TRBV6-1	TRBJ2-1	.	TGTGCCAGCAGGAATTTTGGGGCCCCAGGGCAGTTCTTC	CASRNFGAPGQFF
TRBV25-1	TRBJ2-2	TRBD1	TGTGCCAGCAAGGGACAGGGGGCGGCTGGGGAGCTGTTTTTT	CASKGQGAAGELFF
TRBV27	TRBJ1-5	.	TGTGCCAGCAGTCAGCAGGGGAAGGTCAATCAGCCCCAGCATTTT	CASSQQGKVNQPQHF
TRBV7-9	TRBJ2-3	TRBD1	TGTGCCGGTCTGACAGACAGGGCTTCCTTGCATACGCAGTATTTT	CAGLTDRASLHTQYF
TRBV5-1	TRBJ2-4	.	TGCGCCAGCAGCTTATCCCCACAGGGAAACCAAAACATTCAGTACTTC	CASSLSPQGNQNIQYF
TRBV30	TRBJ2-7	.	TGTGCCAGACGGAGGAAAGATTCCTACGAGCAGTACTTC	CARRRKDSYEQYF
TRBV5-1	TRBJ2-6	TRBD2	TGCGCCAGCAGCTTGGCCTTGACTAGCGGGAGGGTCCTCTCTGGGGCCAACGTCCTGACTTTC	CASSLALTSGRVLSGANVLTF
TRBV10-3	TRBJ2-1	TRBD2	TGTGCCATCAGGCCCGGGACTAGTGTCAACGAGCAGTTCTTC	CAIRPGTSVNEQFF
TRBV16	TRBJ2-1	.	TGTGCCAGCAGCCTTCTCGGTACCAATGAGCAGTTCTTC	CASSLLGTNEQFF